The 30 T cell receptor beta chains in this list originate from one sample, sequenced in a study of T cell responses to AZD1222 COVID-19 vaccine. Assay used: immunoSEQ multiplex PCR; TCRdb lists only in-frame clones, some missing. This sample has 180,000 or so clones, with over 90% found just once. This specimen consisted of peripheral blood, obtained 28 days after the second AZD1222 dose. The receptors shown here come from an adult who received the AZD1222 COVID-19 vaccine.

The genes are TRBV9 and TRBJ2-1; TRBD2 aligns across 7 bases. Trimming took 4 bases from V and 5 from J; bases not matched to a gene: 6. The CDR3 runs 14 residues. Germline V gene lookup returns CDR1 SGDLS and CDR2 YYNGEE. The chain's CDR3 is CASSSSSGDNEQFF. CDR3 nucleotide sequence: TGTGCCAGCAGCTCGTCTAGCGGTGACAATGAGCAGTTCTTC.

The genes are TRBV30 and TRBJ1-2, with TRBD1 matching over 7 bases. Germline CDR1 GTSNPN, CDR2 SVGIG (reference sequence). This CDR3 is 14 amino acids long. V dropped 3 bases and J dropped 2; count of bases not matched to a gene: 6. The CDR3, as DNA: TGTGCCTGGAGCCTCGAGACAGGGAACTATGGCTACACCTTC. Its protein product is CAWSLETGNYGYTF.

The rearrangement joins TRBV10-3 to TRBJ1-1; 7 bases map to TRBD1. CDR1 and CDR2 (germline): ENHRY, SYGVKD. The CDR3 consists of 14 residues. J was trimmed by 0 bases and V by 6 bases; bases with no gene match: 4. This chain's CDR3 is CAIRGGQMNTEAFF. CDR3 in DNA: TGTGCCATCAGGGGGGGACAGATGAACACTGAAGCTTTCTTT.

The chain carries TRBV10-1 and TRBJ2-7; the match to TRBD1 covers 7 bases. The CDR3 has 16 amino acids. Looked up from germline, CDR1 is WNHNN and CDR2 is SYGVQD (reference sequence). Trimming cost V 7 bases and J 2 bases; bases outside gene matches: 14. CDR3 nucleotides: TGCGCCAGCATTAAAGGGGGCCGAACTAGACCCTACGAGCAGTACTTC. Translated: CASIKGGRTRPYEQYF.

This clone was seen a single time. The CDR3: CASSMAPPNEKLFF. CDR3 coding DNA: TGTGCCAGTAGTATGGCACCGCCTAATGAAAAACTGTTTTTT. The chain carries TRBV19 and TRBJ1-4; D is unresolved. Per the germline V gene, CDR1 is LNHDA and CDR2 is SQIVND (reference sequence). Trimming removed 3 bases at V and 3 bases at J, with 8 bases between. The CDR3 runs 14 residues.

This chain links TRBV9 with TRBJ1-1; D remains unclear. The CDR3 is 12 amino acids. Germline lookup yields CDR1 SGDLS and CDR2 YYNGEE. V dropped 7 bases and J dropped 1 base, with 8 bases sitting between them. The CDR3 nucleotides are TGTGCCAGCTCGGCGGGGAACACTGAAGCTTTCTTT. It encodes CASSAGNTEAFF. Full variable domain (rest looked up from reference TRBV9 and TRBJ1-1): DSGVTQTPKHLITATGQRVTLRCSPRSGDLSVYWYQQSLDQGLQFLIQYYNGEERAKGNILERFSAQQFPDLHSELNLSSLELGDSALYFCASSAGNTEAFFGQGTRLTVV.

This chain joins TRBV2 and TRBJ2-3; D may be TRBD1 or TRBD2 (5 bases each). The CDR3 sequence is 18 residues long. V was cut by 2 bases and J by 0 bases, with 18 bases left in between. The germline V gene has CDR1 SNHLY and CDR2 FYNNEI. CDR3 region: CASSEMGERQISTDTQYF. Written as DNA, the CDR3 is TGTGCCAGCAGTGAAATGGGGGAGAGACAGATAAGCACAGATACGCAGTATTTT. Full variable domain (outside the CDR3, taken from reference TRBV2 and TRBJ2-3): EPEVTQTPSHQVTQMGQEVILRCVPISNHLYFYWYRQILGQKVEFLVSFYNNEISEKSEIFDDQFSVERPDGSNFTLKIRSTKLEDSAMYFCASSEMGERQISTDTQYFGPGTRLTVL.

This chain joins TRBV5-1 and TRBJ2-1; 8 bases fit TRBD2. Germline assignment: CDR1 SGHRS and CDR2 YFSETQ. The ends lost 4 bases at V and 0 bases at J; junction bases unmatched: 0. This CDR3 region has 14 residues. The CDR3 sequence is CASSAGGSYNEQFF. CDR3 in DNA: TGCGCCAGCAGCGCGGGGGGCTCCTACAATGAGCAGTTCTTC.

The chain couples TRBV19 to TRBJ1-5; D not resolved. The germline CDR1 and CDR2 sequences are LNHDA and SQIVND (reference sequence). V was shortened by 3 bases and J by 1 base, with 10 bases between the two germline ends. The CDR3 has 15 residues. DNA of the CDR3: TGTGCCAGTAGTATCGGGGTGCTAAGCAATCAGCCCCAGCATTTT. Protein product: CASSIGVLSNQPQHF.

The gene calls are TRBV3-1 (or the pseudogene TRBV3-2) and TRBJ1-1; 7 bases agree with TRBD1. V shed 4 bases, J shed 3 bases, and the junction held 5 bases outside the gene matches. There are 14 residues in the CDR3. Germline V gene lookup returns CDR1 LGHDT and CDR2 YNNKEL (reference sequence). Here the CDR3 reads CASSPRDRDTEAFF. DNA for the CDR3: TGTGCCAGCAGCCCCCGGGACAGAGACACTGAAGCTTTCTTT.

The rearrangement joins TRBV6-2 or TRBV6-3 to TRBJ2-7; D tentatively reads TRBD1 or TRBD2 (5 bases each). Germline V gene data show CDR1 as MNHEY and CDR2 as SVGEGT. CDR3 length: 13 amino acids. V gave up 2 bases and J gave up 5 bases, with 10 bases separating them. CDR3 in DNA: TGTGCCAGCAGTTACCGGTGGGGACACGAGCAGTACTTC. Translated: CASSYRWGHEQYF.

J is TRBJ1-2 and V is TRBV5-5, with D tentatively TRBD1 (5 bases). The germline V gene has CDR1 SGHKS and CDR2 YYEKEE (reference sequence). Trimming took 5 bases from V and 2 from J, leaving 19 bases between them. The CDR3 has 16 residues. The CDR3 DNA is TGTGCCAGCAGTGGGTTAAAGGAGGGGATAAACTATGGCTACACCTTC. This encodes CASSGLKEGINYGYTF. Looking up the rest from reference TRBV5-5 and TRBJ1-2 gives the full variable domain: DAGVTQSPTHLIKTRGQQVTLRCSPISGHKSVSWYQQVLGQGPQFIFQYYEKEERGRGNFPDRFSARQFPNYSSELNVNALLLGDSALYLCASSGLKEGINYGYTFGSGTRLTVV.

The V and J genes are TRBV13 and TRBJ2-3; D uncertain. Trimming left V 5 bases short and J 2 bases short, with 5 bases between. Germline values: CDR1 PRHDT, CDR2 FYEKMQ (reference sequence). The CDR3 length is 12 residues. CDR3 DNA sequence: TGTGCCAGCAGCGAAGACACAGATACGCAGTATTTT. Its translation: CASSEDTDTQYF.

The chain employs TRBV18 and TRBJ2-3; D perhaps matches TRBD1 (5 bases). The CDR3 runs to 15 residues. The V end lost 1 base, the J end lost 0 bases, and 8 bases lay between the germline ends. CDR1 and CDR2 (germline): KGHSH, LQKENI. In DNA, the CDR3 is TGTGCCAGCTCACCACGGGGCGCTAGCACAGATACGCAGTATTTT. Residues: CASSPRGASTDTQYF.

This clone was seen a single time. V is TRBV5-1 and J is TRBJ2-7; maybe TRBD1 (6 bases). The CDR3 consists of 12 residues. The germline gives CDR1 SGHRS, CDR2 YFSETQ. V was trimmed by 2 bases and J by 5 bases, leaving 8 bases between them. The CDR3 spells CASSFRGDEQYF. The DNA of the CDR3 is TGCGCCAGCAGCTTCAGGGGCGACGAGCAGTACTTC.

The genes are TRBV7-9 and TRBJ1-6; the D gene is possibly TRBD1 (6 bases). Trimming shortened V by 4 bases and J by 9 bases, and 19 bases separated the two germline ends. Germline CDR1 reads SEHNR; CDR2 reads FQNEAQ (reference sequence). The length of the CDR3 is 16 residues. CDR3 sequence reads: CASSSLLGGQGSPLHF. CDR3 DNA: TGTGCCAGCAGCTCACTGCTCGGGGGCCAGGGTTCACCCCTCCACTTT.

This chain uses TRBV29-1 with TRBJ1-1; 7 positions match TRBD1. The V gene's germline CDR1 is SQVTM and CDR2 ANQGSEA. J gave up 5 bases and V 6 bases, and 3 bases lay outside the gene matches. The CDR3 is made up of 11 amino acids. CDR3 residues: CSVRGQTEAFF. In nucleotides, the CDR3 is TGCAGCGTGAGGGGACAGACTGAAGCTTTCTTT.

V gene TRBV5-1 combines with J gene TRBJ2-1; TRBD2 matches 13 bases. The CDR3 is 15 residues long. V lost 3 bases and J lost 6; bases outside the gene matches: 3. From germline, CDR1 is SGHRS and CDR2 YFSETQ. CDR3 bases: TGCGCCAGCAGCTACCGGACTAGCGGGAGCAATGAGCAGTTCTTC. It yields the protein CASSYRTSGSNEQFF.

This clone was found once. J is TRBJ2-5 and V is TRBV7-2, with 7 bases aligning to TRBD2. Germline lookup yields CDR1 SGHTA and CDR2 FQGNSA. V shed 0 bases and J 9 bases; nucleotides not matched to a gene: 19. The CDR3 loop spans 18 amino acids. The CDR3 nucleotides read TGTGCCAGCAGCTTAGCTGTCAGCGGGGCTTCTTTTTCGGGGGCCCAGTACTTC. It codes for CASSLAVSGASFSGAQYF.

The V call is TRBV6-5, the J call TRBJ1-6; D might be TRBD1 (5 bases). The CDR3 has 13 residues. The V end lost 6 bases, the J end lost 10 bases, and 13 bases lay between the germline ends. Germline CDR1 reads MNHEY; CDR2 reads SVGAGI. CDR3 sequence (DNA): TGTGCCAGCAGCCAACGGGGGGGATCACCCCTCCACTTT. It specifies CASSQRGGSPLHF.

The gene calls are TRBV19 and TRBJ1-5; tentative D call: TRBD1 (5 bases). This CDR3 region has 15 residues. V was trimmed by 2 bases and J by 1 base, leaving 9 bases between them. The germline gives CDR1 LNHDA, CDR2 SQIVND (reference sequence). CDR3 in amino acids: CASSIWGRSNQPQHF. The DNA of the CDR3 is TGTGCCAGTAGTATATGGGGCAGGAGCAATCAGCCCCAGCATTTT.

The CDR3 nucleotides read TGTGCCAGCAGCTTACAGGGAGCTCTCTACGAGCAGTACTTC. This encodes CASSLQGALYEQYF. This chain links TRBV5-6 with TRBJ2-7; D might be TRBD1 (6 bases). Germline CDR1 is SGHDT and CDR2 is YYEEEE. This CDR3 is built from 14 residues. V lost 2 bases to trimming and J lost 3 bases, with 12 bases between them. The entire variable domain, with the rest obtained from reference TRBV5-6 and TRBJ2-7, is as follows: DAGVTQSPTHLIKTRGQQVTLRCSPKSGHDTVSWYQQALGQGPQFIFQYYEEEERQRGNFPDRFSGHQFPNYSSELNVNALLLGDSALYLCASSLQGALYEQYFGPGTRLTVT.

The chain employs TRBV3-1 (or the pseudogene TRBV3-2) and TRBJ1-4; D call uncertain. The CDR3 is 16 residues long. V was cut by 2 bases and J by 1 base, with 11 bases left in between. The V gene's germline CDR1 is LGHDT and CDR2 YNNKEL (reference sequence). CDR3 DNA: TGTGCCAGCAGCCAAAGCCCCGCCGGAACTAATGAAAAACTGTTTTTT. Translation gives CASSQSPAGTNEKLFF.

As DNA, the CDR3 is TGCGCCAGCAGCCAAGAATTCATACGGGGAGCCTACGAGCAGTACTTC. Protein sequence: CASSQEFIRGAYEQYF. The V and J genes are TRBV4-1 and TRBJ2-7, with TRBD2 as a possible D gene (5 bases). Germline-derived CDR1 and CDR2 are MGHRA and YSYEKL. V lost 0 bases to trimming and J lost 2 bases, with 14 bases between them. The CDR3 has 16 residues.

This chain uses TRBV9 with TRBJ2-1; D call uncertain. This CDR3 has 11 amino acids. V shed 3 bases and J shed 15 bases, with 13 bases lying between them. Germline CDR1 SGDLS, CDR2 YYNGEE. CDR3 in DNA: TGTGCCAGCAGCGCCGAAGTACCTCCGTTCTTC. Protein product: CASSAEVPPFF.

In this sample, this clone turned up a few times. The chain's CDR3 is CASSLIQGVKYF. In nucleotides, the CDR3 is TGTGCCAGCAGTTTGATACAAGGGGTTAAGTACTTC. V and J are TRBV12-3 or TRBV12-4 and TRBJ2-4; D may be TRBD1 (5 bases). Trimming took off 3 bases at V and 14 bases at J, with 14 bases between the two ends. The CDR3 runs to 12 residues.

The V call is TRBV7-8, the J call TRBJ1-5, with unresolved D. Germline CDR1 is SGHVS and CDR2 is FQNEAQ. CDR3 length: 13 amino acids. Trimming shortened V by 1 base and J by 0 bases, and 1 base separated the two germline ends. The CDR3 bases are TGTGCCAGCAGCTTAGATAGCAATCAGCCCCAGCATTTT. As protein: CASSLDSNQPQHF. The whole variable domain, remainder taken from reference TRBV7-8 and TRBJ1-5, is GAGVSQSPRYKVAKRGQDVALRCDPISGHVSLFWYQQALGQGPEFLTYFQNEAQLDKSGLPSDRFFAERPEGSVSTLKIQRTQQEDSAVYLCASSLDSNQPQHFGDGTRLSIL.

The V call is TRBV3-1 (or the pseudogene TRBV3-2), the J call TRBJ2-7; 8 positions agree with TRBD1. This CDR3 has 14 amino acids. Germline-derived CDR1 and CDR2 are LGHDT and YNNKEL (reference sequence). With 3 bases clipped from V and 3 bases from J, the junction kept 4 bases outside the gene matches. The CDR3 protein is CASSHKDRDYEQYF. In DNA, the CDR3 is TGTGCCAGCAGCCACAAGGACAGGGACTACGAGCAGTACTTC.

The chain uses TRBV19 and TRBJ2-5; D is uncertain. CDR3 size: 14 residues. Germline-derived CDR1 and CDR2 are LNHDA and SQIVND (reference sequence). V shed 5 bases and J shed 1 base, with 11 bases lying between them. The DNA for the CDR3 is TGTGCCAGTAGTGTCCAGAAGAGCCAAGAGACCCAGTACTTC. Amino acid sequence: CASSVQKSQETQYF.

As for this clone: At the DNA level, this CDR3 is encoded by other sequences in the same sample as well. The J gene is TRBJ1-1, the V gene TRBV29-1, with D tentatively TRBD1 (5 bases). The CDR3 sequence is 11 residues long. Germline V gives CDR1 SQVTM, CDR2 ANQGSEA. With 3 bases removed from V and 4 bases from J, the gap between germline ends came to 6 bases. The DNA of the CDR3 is TGCAGCGTTGACGGGGGCACTGAAGCTTTCTTT. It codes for CSVDGGTEAFF.